One T cell receptor beta chain is described in this entry. The germline CDR1 and CDR2 sequences are SGHAT and FQDESV (reference sequence). The CDR3 is 15 residues long. Trimming cost V 4 bases and J 5 bases, with 17 bases left between them. This record comes from a study of blood T cell repertoires in COVID-19. Study overall: COVID-19 samples collected from the United States, Italy and Spain covered acute and convalescent phases.

Sequencing used immunoSEQ multiplex PCR; TCRdb keeps in-frame clones, though not all of them. The sample contains roughly 330,000 clones, about 90% of which appear only once. Donors of Cohort 3 who recovered were those that had two negative PCRs, clearance, or symptom resolution. The chain has TRBV11-1 and TRBJ1-1, with a weak D call TRBD1 (5 bases). The source is a woman in her thirties who had recovered from COVID-19. Sequencing input: PBMCs or T cells enriched from blood (not recorded which). CDR3 sequence reads: CASSSRTVGGTEAFF. The CDR3 region has the DNA TGTGCCAGCAGCTCACGAACGGTCGGGGGAACTGAAGCTTTCTTT.